This T cell receptor (beta chain) derives from a study of response to subunit inactivated influenza vaccine. Study-level findings and limits: Few new T cells, the authors suggested, are recruited by each seasonal influenza vaccination.

V was shortened by 5 bases and J by 7 bases, with 17 bases between the two germline ends. Looked up from germline, CDR1 is SGHVS and CDR2 is FNYEAQ. This CDR3 has 15 residues. TCRdb itself ran the RT-PCR reads through MiXCR, one entry per CDR3 protein. The table records fewer than 800,000 distinct CDR3 sequences, approximately 14% of them present only once. This clonotype came up once. Its antigen is still unknown. Sequenced here: PBMCs from blood, sampled 11 to 12 days after vaccination. This sequence was found in a man aged 50-59 years who received an inactivated influenza vaccine. The V and J genes are TRBV7-6 and TRBJ2-2, with D perhaps TRBD1 (5 bases). CDR3 protein: CASSPGAGLRGELFF. The CDR3 DNA reads as TGTGCCAGCAGCCCAGGTGCAGGGTTGCGCGGGGAGCTGTTTTTT.